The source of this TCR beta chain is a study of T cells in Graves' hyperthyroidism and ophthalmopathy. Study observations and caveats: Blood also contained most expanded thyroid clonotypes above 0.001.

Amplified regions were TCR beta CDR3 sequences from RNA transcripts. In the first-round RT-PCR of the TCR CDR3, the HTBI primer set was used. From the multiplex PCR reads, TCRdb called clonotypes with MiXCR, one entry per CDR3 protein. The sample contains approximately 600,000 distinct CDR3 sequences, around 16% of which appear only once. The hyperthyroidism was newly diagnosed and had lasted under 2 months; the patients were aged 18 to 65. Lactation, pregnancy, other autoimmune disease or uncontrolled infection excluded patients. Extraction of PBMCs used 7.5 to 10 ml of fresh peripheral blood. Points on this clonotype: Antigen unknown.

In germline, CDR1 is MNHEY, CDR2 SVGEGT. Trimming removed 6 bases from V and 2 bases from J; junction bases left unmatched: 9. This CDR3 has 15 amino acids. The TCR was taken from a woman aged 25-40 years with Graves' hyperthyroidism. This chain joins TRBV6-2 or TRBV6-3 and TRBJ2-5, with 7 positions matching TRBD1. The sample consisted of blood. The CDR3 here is CASRLGDSSQETQYF. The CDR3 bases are TGTGCCAGCAGGTTGGGGGACAGTAGTCAAGAGACCCAGTACTTC.